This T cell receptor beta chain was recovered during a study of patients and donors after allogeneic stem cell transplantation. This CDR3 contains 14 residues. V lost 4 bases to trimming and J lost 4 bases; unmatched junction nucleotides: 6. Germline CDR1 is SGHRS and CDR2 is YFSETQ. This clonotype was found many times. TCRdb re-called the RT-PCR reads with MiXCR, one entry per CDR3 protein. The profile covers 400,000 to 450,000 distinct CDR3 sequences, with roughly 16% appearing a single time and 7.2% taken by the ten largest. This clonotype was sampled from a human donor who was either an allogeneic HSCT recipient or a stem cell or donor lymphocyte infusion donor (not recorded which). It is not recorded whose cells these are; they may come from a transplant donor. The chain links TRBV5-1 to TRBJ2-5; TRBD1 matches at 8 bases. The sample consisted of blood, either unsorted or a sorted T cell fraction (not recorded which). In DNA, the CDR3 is TGCGCCAGCAGCCTAGGACAGGGAGGAGAGACCCAGTACTTC. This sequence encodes CASSLGQGGETQYF.